Below are 5 T cell receptor beta chains sequenced from a single sample in a study of T-cell reconstitution after alpha-beta-depleted transplantation in children (TCRdb year 2016). The library was produced with PCR. Instrument used: Illumina HiSeq 2500. TCR library preparation used molecular barcoding, with unique molecular identifiers applied to normalize quantification of the TCRbeta repertoire. Starting from the raw public reads, TCRdb applied fastp trimming at Q25, assembled clones with MiXCR and retained in-frame beta chains. Rows with one shared CDR3 protein collapse into an entry with the most common genes and DNA. Counted in this sample were about 500,000 distinct CDR3 sequences; about 31% of them appeared once. Less than 2.5% of the sample comes from the top ten. The material was PBMCs from the stem cell graft donor, obtained from the stem cell graft. These receptor sequences come from a human donor who donated a stem cell graft to a child with aplastic anemia.

This clonotype has just a few counts. This rearrangement joins TRBV20-1 to TRBJ2-1; 8 bases are a match to TRBD2. Trimming at V came to 3 bases and at J to 4 bases, leaving 11 bases not matched to a gene. The CDR3 covers 16 residues. The germline CDR1 and CDR2 sequences are DFQATT and SNEGSKA (reference sequence). As DNA, the CDR3 is TGCAGTGCTAGGGTCGCCGGAGCGGGAGCTTACAATGAGCAGTTCTTC. This translates into CSARVAGAGAYNEQFF.

This clonotype turned up a few times. The J gene is TRBJ2-1, the V gene TRBV27; a possible D gene is TRBD1 (6 bases). CDR1 is MNHEY and CDR2 is SMNVEV in the germline V gene (reference sequence). There are 13 residues in the CDR3. Trimming pared 5 bases from V and 12 bases from J, leaving 17 bases between. CDR3 nucleotide sequence: TGTGCCAGCAGTGTAGCCGGGACACCTGCGCAGTTCTTC. Amino acid sequence: CASSVAGTPAQFF.

The chain is built from TRBV12-3 or TRBV12-4 and TRBJ2-7; TRBD2 agrees at 7 bases. This CDR3 is built from 13 residues. V dropped 6 bases and J dropped 1; count of bases not matched to a gene: 3. The DNA for the CDR3 is TGTGCCAGCAGCCGAGCGGGGTCCTACGAGCAGTACGTC. It specifies CASSRAGSYEQYV.

The CDR3 DNA reads as TGTGCCAGCAGTTTAGCGCTACCCTCTCGGGACAGGGGTATTCACACTGAAGCTTTCTTT. This translates into CASSLALPSRDRGIHTEAFF. The chain couples TRBV12-3 or TRBV12-4 to TRBJ1-1; 10 positions match TRBD1. The junction had 16 bases not matched to a gene; V was cut back by 0 bases and J by 3 bases. The CDR3 has 20 amino acids.

This clonotype occurred a few times. This chain joins TRBV29-1 and TRBJ2-1, with no clear D. Between the trimmed V and J ends, which lost 3 bases and 7 bases, there was a span of 7 bases. This CDR3 comprises 11 residues. Germline CDR1 reads SQVTM; CDR2 reads ANQGSEA. The CDR3 DNA reads TGCAGCGTTGATAAATGGAATGAGCAGTTCTTC. As protein: CSVDKWNEQFF.